The clone carrying this TCR beta chain was observed a few times. Antigen unknown. The data stem from a study of shared clonotypes between healthy human individuals. Researchers ran the assay at a deep level. A 200 ng quantity of DNA, about 30,000 T cell genomes, went into the sorted-subset replicate PCRs. The assay was immunoSEQ multiplex PCR, and TCRdb's table has in-frame clones only and misses some. The sample has about 1.1 million clones; approximately 75% are singletons. Whole-study results and caveats: Of the naive CD4 clonotypes, approximately 5% were shared across four donors. There were few donors, and this limited the genetic and exposure-history diversity represented.

CDR3 length: 13 residues. Germline V gives CDR1 MGHRA, CDR2 YSYEKL. Between the trimmed V and J ends, which lost 3 bases and 15 bases, there was a span of 18 bases. Sequenced: memory CD4+ T cells from PBMCs. Subset defined: CD45RA-negative fraction. The TCR comes from a man younger than 35 in good health. Some clones in this sample may be carry-over from other donors' samples. The chain combines TRBV4-1 with TRBJ2-4; unclear D gene. CDR3 nucleotides: TGCGCCAGCAGCCAGGGCCCGGCTGCGGTTCCGTACTTC. It specifies CASSQGPAAVPYF.